Here is one TCR beta chain with its context. Its antigen remains undetermined. No base-level quality is on record; no much larger clone is a single base apart. The data derive from a study of blood T cell repertoires in COVID-19 (dated by TCRdb to 2018 to 2021). With respect to the entire study: Samples from collaborators originated in the United States, Italy and Spain and spanned both the acute and convalescent phases of COVID-19. The material from the prospective study consisted of cDNA or gDNA derived from T cells, B-cell-depleted T cells, or PBMCs. Nearly every sample came with metadata listing a de-identified subject ID, COVID-19 status, age in years and sex. Samples came from the ongoing ImmuneRACE study (first 160 participants) plus 1,254 subjects from 6 global collaborators. Deeply sampled blood TCRbeta repertoires from subjects exposed to, actively infected with, or recovered from COVID-19 were included in the dataset. Where HLA class I and class II types were available, the types were taken from metadata supplied by the sample provider, not from assay-based typing. A freely available public database, intended as a resource for researchers studying the immune response to SARS-CoV-2, is where the repertoires were released. What the work shows at the level of the full study, not this receptor alone: The amount of clinical and demographic metadata varied by source and participant and was provided uncurated.

Whole blood was collected in K2EDTA tubes by collaborating institutions according to the institutions' own protocols. Collaborator samples were shipped for TCRbeta analysis as frozen whole blood, isolated PBMCs, or DNA extracted from either sample type. TCRbeta CDR3 regions were amplified from genomic DNA by means of the immunoSEQ Assay, a bias-controlled multiplex PCR. On the study's bioinformatics: The number of nucleated cells in each sample was estimated by amplification of reference gene primers within the assay. To quantify the absolute abundance of each unique TCRbeta CDR3 rearrangement, sequence reads were collapsed and filtered. For each sample, productive Simpson clonality was calculated by taking the square root of Simpson's diversity index across productive rearrangements. TCRdb carries this immuneACCESS record with in-frame sequences only. Its versions omit some clonotypes, under half of them owing to an unresolved V gene in the studies checked, with the rest unexplained. V and J calls and clone size are those listed in that table; D and trimming were worked out from the DNA. Across this sample there are 130,000 or so clones, with around 80% seen only once. 16% of the sample lies in the top ten.

CDR1 and CDR2 are drawn from the germline V gene: SGHAT, FQNNGV. The cysteine opens and the phenylalanine closes a CDR3 of 12 amino acids. Of the read, only the CDR3 DNA is kept; its 36 bases are in frame from base 1. V is cut back by 5 bases and J by 9 bases, with 7 bases in the junction unmatched. The V and J genes are TRBV11-2 and TRBJ2-7; 7 central bases correspond to TRBD2. Sequencing was performed on peripheral blood. This TCR was sampled from a man in his forties or fifties with acute or convalescent COVID-19. The CDR3 corresponds to CASSTRLAGQYF. The nucleotides are TGTGCCAGCAGCACCCGACTAGCAGGGCAGTACTTC.